A single sample is the source of the 4 T cell receptor beta chains below, sequenced in a study of glioma-infiltrating T cells after dendritic cell vaccination. Sequencing was performed with immunoSEQ multiplex PCR; in TCRdb, only in-frame clones are kept and a portion is missing. The table includes fewer than 50,000 clones, approximately 82% detected once. The sample consisted of blood, taken before dendritic cell vaccination. These receptor sequences come from a human donor with glioblastoma.

The V call is TRBV4-3, the J call TRBJ1-1, with D maybe TRBD1 (5 bases). The germline V and J ends were trimmed by 1 base and 10 bases, with 13 bases remaining between them. This CDR3 region has 13 residues. Germline lookup yields CDR1 LGHNA and CDR2 YSLEER. The CDR3 DNA follows: TGCGCCAGCAGCCAAGTTGGGCCTCAGGGAGCTTTCTTT. Encoded protein: CASSQVGPQGAFF.

The chain combines TRBV19 with TRBJ1-1, with TRBD1 identical over 8 bases. In germline, CDR1 is LNHDA, CDR2 SQIVND (reference sequence). The junction had 5 bases not matched to a gene; V was cut back by 5 bases and J by 0 bases. The CDR3 loop spans 15 amino acids. CDR3 region: CASSVPQGVNTEAFF. The DNA for the CDR3 is TGTGCCAGTAGTGTTCCACAGGGGGTGAACACTGAAGCTTTCTTT.

This clone was seen only a few times. This chain uses TRBV4-3 with TRBJ1-1, with D possibly matching TRBD1 (6 bases). The CDR3 length is 12 residues. Per germline, CDR1 LGHNA and CDR2 YSLEER. Trimming left V 2 bases short and J 6 bases short, with 7 bases between. The CDR3 DNA is TGCGCCAGCAGCCAAAACAGGGCTGAAGCTTTCTTT. It codes for CASSQNRAEAFF.

The table lists this clone with a few counts. The gene calls are TRBV5-1 and TRBJ2-5; 14 bases line up with TRBD2. Germline V gives CDR1 SGHRS, CDR2 YFSETQ. J was trimmed by 1 base and V by 5 bases; bases with no gene match: 22. This CDR3 spans 22 amino acids. This CDR3 is CASRPRTGGLRLAGGFQETQYF. The CDR3 nucleotides are TGCGCCAGCAGACCCCGGACAGGGGGATTGCGACTAGCGGGGGGGTTCCAAGAGACCCAGTACTTC.